This T cell receptor beta chain was documented in a study of cytomegalovirus exposure and HLA in healthy donors. Findings of the study overall: The records held CMV serostatus as the only immune exposure information. Highly shared variants forming one cluster were likely a sequencing artifact.

A multiplex PCR was run with 60 Vbeta primers and 13 Jbeta primers. Sequencing was performed with immunoSEQ multiplex PCR; in TCRdb, only in-frame clones are kept and a portion is missing. The sample has around 200,000 clones; roughly 80% are singletons. The CDR3 runs 14 residues. Germline V gene sequence: CDR1 SEHNR, CDR2 FQNEAQ (reference sequence). As for this clone: Antigen: not known. An end of the junction does not agree with germline; a read error may underlie this.

This clonotype originated in a woman aged 40 to 50 in good health and CMV-seronegative. V usage is TRBV7-9 and J usage is TRBJ2-1; D not certain. Sequenced: PBMCs. CDR3 in amino acids: CSSSVSLNGNEQFF. CDR3 nucleotide sequence: TGTTCCAGCAGCGTTAGTTTGAACGGCAATGAGCAGTTCTTC.